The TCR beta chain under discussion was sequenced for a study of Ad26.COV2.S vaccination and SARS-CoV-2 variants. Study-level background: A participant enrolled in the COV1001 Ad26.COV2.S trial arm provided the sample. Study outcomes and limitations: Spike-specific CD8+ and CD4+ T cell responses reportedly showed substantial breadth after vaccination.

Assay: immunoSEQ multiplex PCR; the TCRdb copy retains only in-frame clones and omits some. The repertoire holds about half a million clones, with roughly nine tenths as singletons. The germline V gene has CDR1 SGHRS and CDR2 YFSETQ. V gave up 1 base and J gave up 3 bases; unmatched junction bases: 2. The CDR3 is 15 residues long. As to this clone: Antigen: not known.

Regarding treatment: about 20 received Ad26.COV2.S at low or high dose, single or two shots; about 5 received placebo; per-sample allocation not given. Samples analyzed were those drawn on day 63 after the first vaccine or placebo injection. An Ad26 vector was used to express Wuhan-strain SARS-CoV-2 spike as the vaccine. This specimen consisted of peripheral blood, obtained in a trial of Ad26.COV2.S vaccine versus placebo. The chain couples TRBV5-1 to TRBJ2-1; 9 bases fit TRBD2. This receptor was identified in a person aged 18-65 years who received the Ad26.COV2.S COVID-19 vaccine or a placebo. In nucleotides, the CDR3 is TGCGCCAGCAGCTTGTTAGCGGGAGACTACAATGAGCAGTTCTTC. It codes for CASSLLAGDYNEQFF.